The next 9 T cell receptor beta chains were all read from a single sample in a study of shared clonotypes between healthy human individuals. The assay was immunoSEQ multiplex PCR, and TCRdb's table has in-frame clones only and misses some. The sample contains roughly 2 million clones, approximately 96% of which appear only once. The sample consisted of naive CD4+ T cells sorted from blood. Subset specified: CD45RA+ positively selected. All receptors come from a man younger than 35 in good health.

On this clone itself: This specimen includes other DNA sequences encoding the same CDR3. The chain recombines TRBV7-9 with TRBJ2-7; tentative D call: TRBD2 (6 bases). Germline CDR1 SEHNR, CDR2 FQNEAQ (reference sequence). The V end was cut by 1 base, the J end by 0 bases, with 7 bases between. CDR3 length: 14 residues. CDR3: CASSLEAGSYEQYF. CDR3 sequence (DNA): TGTGCCAGCAGCTTAGAAGCGGGCTCCTACGAGCAGTACTTC.

CDR3 in amino acids: CASSLGIGTVTDTQYF. In DNA form, the CDR3 reads TGTGCCAGCAGCTTGGGGATCGGGACAGTTACAGATACGCAGTATTTT. This chain joins TRBV5-8 and TRBJ2-3; 7 bases agree with TRBD1. This CDR3 has 16 amino acids. CDR1 and CDR2 from the germline V gene are SGHTS and YDEGEE. The trim removed 0 bases at V and 3 bases at J, leaving 7 bases unmatched. The variable domain in full, completed from reference TRBV5-8 and TRBJ2-3, reads EAGVTQSPTHLIKTRGQQATLRCSPISGHTSVYWYQQALGLGLQFLLWYDEGEERNRGNFPPRFSGRQFPNYSSELNVNALELEDSALYLCASSLGIGTVTDTQYFGPGTRLTVL.

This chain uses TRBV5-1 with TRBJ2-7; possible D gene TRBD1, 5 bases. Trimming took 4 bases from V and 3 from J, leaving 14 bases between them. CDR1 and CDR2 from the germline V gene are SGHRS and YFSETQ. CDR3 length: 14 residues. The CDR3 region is CASSVQGIGYEQYF. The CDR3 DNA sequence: TGCGCCAGCAGCGTCCAGGGTATCGGCTACGAGCAGTACTTC.

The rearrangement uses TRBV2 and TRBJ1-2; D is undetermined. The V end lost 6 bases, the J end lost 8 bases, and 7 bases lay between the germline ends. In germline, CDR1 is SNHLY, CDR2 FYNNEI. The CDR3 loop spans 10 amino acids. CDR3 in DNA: TGTGCCAGCAGGGTTGGGGGCTACACCTTC. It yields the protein CASRVGGYTF.

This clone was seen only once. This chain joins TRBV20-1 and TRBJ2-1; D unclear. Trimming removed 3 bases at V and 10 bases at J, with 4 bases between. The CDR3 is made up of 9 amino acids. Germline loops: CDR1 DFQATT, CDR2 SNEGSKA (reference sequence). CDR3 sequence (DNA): TGCAGTGCTAGCCGGGAGCAGTTCTTC. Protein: CSASREQFF.

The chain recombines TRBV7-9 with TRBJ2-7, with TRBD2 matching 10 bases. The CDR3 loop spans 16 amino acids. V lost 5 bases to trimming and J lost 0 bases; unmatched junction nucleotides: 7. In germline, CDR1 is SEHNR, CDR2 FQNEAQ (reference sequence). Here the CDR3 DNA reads TGTGCCAGCAGCCCCCAAGCGGGAGGGATCTCCTACGAGCAGTACTTC. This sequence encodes CASSPQAGGISYEQYF.

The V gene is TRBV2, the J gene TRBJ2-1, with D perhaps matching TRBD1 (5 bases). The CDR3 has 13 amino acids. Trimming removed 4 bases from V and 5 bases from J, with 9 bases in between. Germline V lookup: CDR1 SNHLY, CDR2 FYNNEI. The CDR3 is CASSGDSNNEQFF. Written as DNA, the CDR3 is TGTGCCAGCAGTGGAGACAGCAACAATGAGCAGTTCTTC. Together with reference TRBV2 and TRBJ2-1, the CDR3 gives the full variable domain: EPEVTQTPSHQVTQMGQEVILRCVPISNHLYFYWYRQILGQKVEFLVSFYNNEISEKSEIFDDQFSVERPDGSNFTLKIRSTKLEDSAMYFCASSGDSNNEQFFGPGTRLTVL.

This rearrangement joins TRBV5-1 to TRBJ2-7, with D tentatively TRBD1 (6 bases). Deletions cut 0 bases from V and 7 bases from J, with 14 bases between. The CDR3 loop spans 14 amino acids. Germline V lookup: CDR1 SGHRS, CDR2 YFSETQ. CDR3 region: CASSLAGQSFEQYF. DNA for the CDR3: TGCGCCAGCAGCTTGGCAGGACAGTCCTTTGAGCAGTACTTC.

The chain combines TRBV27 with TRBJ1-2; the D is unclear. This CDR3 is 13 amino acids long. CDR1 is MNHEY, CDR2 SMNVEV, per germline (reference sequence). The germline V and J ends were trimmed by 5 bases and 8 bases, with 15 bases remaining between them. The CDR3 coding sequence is TGTGCCAGCAGTATTGTTGGTGGGTACGGCTACACCTTC. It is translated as CASSIVGGYGYTF.